This entry describes one T cell receptor beta chain. The clone's antigen remains unknown. The sample holds no much larger clone one base away, and base qualities are not on file. The CDR3 runs 14 residues from the cysteine to the phenylalanine. The kept DNA is CDR3 alone, 42 bases in frame from the first base. V loses 6 bases, J loses 0 bases, and the germline ends lie 12 bases apart. The germline V gene (reference sequence) sets CDR1 to MNHNY and CDR2 to SVGAGI. The library was obtained by the immunoSEQ multiplex PCR assay. TCRdb retrieved this table from immuneACCESS and kept in-frame rearrangements only. Not all clones are present; in checked studies, unresolved V genes account for under half, and no reason is known for the remainder. For this sample there are over 50,000 clones; 75% to 90% appear just once. In total, the top ten clones hold around 5.1% of the sample. This entry belongs to a study of technical replicates of blood from several donors (dated by TCRdb to about 2017).

The chain uses TRBV6-6 and TRBJ2-7; D gene: possibly TRBD1, on 6 matching bases. This clonotype was sampled from a human donor in good health. Some clones in this sample may be carry-over from other donors' samples. The sample consisted of PBMCs. The CDR3 region: CASRFTTGSYEQYF. Read as DNA, the sequence is TGTGCCAGCAGATTCACGACAGGCTCCTACGAGCAGTACTTC.